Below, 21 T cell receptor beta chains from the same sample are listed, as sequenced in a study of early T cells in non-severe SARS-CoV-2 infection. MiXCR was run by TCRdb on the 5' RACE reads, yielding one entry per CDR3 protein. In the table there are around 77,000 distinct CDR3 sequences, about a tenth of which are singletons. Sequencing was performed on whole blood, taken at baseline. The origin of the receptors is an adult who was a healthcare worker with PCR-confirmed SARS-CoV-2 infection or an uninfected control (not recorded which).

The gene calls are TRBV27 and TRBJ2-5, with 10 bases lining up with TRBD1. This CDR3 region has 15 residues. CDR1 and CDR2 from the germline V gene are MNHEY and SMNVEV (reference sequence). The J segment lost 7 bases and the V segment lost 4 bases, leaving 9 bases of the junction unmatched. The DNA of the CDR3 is TGTGCCAGCAGTTATTCCCGGGACAGGGGTTTGACCCAGTACTTC. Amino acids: CASSYSRDRGLTQYF.

This CDR3 is CASTIGRINTGELFF. The CDR3 coding sequence is TGTGCCAGCACGATAGGGCGGATAAACACCGGGGAGCTGTTTTTT. The chain has TRBV7-2 and TRBJ2-2; no clear D gene. CDR3 length equals 15 residues. CDR1 and CDR2 from the germline V gene are SGHTA and FQGNSA. V lost 7 bases, J lost 2 bases, and 14 bases lay in between.

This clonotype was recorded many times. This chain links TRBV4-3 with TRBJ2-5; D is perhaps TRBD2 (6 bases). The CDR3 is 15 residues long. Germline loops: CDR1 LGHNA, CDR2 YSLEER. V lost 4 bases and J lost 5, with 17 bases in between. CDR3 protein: CASSPRGARGETQYF. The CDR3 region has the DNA TGCGCCAGCAGCCCCCGCGGGGCCCGGGGGGAGACCCAGTACTTC.

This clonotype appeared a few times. CDR3 sequence reads: CASSPGPGTVGNQPQHF. The CDR3 DNA reads as TGCGCCAGCAGCCCAGGGCCAGGAACGGTAGGCAATCAGCCCCAGCATTTT. The J gene is TRBJ1-5, the V gene TRBV5-1, with a possible D match to TRBD1 (5 bases). CDR3 length: 17 residues. Germline CDR1 is SGHRS and CDR2 is YFSETQ. V lost 4 bases and J lost 2, with 19 bases in between.

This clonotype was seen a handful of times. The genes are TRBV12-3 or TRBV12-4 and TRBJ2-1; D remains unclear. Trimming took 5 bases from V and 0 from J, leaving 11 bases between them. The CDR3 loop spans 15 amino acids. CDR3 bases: TGTGCCAGCAGTCCCACCTCCGGCTCCTACAATGAGCAGTTCTTC. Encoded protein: CASSPTSGSYNEQFF.

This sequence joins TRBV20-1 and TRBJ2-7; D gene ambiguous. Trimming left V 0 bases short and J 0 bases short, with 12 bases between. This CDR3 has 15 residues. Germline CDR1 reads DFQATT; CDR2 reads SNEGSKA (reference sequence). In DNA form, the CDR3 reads TGCAGTGCTAGAGATCGGGCAGGCTTCTCCTACGAGCAGTACTTC. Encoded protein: CSARDRAGFSYEQYF.

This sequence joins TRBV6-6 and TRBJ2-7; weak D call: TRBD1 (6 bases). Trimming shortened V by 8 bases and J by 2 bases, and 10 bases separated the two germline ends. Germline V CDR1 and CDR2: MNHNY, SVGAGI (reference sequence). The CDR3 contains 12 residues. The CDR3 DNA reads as TGTGCCAGCTCTGACAGGCCCTACGAGCAGTACTTC. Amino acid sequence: CASSDRPYEQYF.

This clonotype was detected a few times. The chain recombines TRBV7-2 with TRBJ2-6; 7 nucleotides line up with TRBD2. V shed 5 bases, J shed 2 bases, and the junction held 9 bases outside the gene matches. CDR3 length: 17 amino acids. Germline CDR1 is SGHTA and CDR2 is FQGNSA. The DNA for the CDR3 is TGTGCCAGCAGCCTCAGCGGGGAAGCAGCTGGGGCCAACGTCCTGACTTTC. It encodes CASSLSGEAAGANVLTF.

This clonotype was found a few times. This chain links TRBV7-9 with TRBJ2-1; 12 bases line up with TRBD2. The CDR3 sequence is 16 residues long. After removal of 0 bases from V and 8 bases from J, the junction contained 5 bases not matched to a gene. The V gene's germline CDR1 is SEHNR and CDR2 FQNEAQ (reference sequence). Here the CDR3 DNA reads TGTGCCAGCAGCTTAGCGCAGACTAGCGGGGGCTATGAGCAGTTCTTC. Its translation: CASSLAQTSGGYEQFF. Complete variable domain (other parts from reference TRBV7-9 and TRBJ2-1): DTGVSQNPRHKITKRGQNVTFRCDPISEHNRLYWYRQTLGQGPEFLTYFQNEAQLEKSRLLSDRFSAERPKGSFSTLEIQRTEQGDSAMYLCASSLAQTSGGYEQFFGPGTRLTVL.

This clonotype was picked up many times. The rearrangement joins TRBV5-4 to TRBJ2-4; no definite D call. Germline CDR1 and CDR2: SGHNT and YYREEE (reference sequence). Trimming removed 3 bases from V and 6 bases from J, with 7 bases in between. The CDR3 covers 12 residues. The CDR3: CASSSPGNIQYF. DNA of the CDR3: TGTGCCAGCAGCTCCCCGGGAAACATTCAGTACTTC.

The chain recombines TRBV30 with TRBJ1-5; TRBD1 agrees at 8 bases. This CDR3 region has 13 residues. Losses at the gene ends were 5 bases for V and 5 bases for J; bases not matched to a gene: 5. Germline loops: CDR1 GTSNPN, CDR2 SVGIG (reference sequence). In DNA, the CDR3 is TGTGCCTGGCGGACAGGGAGCTATCAGCCCCAGCATTTT. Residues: CAWRTGSYQPQHF.

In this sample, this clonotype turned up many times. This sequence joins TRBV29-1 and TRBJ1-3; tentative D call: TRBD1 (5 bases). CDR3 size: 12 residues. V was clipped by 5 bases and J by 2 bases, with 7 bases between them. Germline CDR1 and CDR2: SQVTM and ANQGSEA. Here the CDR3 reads CSVRTTGNTIYF. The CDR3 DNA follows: TGCAGCGTTCGGACAACTGGAAACACCATATATTTT.

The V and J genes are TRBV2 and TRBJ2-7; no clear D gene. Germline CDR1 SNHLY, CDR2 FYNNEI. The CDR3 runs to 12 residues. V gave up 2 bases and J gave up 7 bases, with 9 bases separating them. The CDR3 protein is CASSELVAEQYF. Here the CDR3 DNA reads TGTGCCAGCAGTGAACTAGTCGCGGAGCAGTACTTC.

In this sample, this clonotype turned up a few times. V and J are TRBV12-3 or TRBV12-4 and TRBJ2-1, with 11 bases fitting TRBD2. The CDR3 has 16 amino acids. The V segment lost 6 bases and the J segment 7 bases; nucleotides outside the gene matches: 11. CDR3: CASSKPIAGGQNEQFF. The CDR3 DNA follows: TGTGCCAGCAGCAAACCCATAGCGGGGGGGCAGAATGAGCAGTTCTTC.

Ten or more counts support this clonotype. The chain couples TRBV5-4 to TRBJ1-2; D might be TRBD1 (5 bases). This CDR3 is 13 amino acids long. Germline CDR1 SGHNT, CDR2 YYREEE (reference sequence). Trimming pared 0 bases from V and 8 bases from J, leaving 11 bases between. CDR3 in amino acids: CASSLDSAGGYTF. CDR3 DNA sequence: TGTGCCAGCAGCTTGGATTCCGCAGGGGGCTACACCTTC.

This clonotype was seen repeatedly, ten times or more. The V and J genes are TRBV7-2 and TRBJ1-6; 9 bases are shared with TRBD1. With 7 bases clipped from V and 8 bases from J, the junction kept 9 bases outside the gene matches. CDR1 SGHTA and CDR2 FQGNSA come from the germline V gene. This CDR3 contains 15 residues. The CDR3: CASTQIRDRDSPLHF. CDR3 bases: TGTGCCAGCACCCAAATCCGGGACAGGGATTCACCCCTCCACTTT.

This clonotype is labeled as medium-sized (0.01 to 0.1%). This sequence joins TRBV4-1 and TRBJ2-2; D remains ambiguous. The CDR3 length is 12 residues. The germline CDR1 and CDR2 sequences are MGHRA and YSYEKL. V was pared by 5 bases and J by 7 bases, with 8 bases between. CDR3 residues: CASSSGGGELFF. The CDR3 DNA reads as TGCGCCAGCAGCAGTGGTGGCGGGGAGCTGTTTTTT.

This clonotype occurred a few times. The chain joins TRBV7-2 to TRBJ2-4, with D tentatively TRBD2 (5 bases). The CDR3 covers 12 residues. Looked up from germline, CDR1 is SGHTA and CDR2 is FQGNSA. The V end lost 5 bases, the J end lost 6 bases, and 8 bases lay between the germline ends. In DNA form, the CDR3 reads TGTGCCAGCAGCCCCACTAGAAACATTCAGTACTTC. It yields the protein CASSPTRNIQYF.

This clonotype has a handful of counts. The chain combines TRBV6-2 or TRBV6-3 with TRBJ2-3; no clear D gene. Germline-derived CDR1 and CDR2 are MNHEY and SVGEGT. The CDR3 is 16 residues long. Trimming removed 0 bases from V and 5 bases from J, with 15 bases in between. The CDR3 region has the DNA TGTGCCAGCAGTTACTCGCCGAAAAAATGGGAAGATACGCAGTATTTT. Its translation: CASSYSPKKWEDTQYF.

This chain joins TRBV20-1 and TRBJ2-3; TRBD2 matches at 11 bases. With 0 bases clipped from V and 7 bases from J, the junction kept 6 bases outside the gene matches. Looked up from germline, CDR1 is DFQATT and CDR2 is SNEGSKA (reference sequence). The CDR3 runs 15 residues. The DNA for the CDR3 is TGCAGTGCTAGAGACGCTAGCGGGGGGAGCTATACGCAGTATTTT. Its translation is CSARDASGGSYTQYF.

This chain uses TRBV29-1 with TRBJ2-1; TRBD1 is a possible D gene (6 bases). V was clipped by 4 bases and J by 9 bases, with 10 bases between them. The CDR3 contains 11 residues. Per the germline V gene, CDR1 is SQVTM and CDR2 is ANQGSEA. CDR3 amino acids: CSVGGHAEQFF. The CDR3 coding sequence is TGCAGCGTTGGGGGGCATGCTGAGCAGTTCTTC.